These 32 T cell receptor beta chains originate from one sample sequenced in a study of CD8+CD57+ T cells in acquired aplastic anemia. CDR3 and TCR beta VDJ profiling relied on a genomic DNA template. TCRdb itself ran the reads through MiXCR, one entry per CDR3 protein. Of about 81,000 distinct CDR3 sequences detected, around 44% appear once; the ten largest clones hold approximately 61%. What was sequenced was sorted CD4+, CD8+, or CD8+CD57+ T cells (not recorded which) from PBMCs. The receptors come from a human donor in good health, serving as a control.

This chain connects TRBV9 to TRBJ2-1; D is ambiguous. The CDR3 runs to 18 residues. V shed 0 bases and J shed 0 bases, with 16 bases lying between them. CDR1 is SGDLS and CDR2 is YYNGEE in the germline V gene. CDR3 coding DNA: TGTGCCAGCAGCGTAGAGCAGGTTGCGTTGGGCTCCTACAATGAGCAGTTCTTC. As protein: CASSVEQVALGSYNEQFF.

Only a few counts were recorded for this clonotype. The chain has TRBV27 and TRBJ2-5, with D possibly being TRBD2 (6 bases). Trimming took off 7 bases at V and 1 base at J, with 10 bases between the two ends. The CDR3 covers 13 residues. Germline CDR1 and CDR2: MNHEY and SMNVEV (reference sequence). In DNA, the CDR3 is TGTGCCAGCAATTCGGGGGTCCAAGAGACCCAGTACTTC. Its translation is CASNSGVQETQYF.

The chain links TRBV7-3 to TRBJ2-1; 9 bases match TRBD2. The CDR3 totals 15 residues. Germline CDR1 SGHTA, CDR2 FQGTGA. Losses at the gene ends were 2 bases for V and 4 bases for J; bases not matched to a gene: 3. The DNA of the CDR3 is TGTGCCAGCAGCTTAGCTAGCGGGACGTACAATGAGCAGTTCTTC. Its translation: CASSLASGTYNEQFF.

Here the CDR3 reads CSATGRHNEQFF. For the CDR3, the DNA is TGCAGTGCTACCGGACGTCACAATGAGCAGTTCTTC. The V call is TRBV20-1, the J call TRBJ2-1; D gene ambiguous. The CDR3 length is 12 residues. Between the trimmed V and J ends, which lost 4 bases and 5 bases, there was a span of 9 bases. Per germline, CDR1 DFQATT and CDR2 SNEGSKA (reference sequence).

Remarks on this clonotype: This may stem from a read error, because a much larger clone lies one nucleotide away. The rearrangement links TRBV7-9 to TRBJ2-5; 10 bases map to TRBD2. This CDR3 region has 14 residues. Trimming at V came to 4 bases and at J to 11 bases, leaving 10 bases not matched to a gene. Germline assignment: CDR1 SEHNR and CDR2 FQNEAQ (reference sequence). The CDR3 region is CASSWSGGADEQYF. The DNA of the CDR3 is TGTGCCAGCAGCTGGAGCGGGGGGGCCGATGAGCAGTACTTC.

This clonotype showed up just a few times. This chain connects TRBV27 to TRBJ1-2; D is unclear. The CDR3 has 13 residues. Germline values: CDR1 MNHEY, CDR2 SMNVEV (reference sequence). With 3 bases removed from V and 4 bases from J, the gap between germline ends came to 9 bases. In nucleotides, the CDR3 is TGTGCCAGCAGTTTCGGCAACTCCTATGGCTACACCTTC. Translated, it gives CASSFGNSYGYTF.

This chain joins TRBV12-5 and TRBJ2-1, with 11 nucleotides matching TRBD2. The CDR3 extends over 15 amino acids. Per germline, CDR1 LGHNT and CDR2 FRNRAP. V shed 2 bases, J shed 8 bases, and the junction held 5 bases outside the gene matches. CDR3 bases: TGTGCTAGTGGTTTGTTAGCGGGAGGGCCCCATGAGCAGTTCTTC. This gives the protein CASGLLAGGPHEQFF.

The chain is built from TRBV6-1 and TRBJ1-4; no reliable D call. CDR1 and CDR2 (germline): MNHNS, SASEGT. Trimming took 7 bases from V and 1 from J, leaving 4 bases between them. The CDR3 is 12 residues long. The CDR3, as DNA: TGTGCCAGCACTGGAACTAATGAAAAACTGTTTTTT. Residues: CASTGTNEKLFF.

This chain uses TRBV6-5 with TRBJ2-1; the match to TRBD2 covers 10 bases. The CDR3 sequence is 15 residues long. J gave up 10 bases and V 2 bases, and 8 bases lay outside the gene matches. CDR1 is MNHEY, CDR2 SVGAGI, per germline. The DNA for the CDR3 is TGTGCCAGCAGTTACCGAACTAGCGGGATTTCCGAGCAGTTCTTC. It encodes CASSYRTSGISEQFF.

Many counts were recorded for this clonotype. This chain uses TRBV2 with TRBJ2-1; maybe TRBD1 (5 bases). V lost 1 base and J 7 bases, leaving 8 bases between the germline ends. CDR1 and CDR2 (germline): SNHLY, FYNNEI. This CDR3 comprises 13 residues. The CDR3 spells CASSEEGRNEQFF. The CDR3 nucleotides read TGTGCCAGCAGTGAAGAGGGGCGGAATGAGCAGTTCTTC. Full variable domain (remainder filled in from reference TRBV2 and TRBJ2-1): EPEVTQTPSHQVTQMGQEVILRCVPISNHLYFYWYRQILGQKVEFLVSFYNNEISEKSEIFDDQFSVERPDGSNFTLKIRSTKLEDSAMYFCASSEEGRNEQFFGPGTRLTVL.

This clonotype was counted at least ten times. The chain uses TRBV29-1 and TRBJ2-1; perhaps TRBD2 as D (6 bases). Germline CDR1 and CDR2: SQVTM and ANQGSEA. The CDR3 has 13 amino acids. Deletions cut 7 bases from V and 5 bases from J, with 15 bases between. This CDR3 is CSAHPGLNNEQFF. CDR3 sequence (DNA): TGCAGCGCACATCCGGGACTCAACAATGAGCAGTTCTTC.

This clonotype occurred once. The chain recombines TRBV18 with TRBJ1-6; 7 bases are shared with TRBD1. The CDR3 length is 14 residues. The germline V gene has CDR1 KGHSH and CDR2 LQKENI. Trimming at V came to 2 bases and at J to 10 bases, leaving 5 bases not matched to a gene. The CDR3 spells CASSPTGERSPLHF. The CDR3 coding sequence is TGTGCCAGCTCACCAACAGGGGAGCGATCACCCCTCCACTTT.

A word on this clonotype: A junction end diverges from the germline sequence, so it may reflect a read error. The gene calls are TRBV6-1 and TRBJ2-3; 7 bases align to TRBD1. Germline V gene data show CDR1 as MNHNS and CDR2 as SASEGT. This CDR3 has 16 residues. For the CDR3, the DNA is TGTGCCAGCAGTGCCACGCCAGGGGTTGGGACAGATACGCAGTATTTC. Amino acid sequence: CASSATPGVGTDTQYF.

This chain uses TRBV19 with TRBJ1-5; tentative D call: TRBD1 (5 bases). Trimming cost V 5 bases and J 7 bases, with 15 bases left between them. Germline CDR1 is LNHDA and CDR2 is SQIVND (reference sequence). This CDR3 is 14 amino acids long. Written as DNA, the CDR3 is TGTGCCAGTAGTTGGAGGGGTAGCGTCCAGCCCCAGCATTTT. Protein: CASSWRGSVQPQHF.

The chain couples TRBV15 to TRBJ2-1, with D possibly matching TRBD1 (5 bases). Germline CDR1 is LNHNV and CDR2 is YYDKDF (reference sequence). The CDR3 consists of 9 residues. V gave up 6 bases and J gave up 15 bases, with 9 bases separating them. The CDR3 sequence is CATSQGMFF. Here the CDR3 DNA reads TGTGCCACCAGTCAGGGCATGTTCTTC.

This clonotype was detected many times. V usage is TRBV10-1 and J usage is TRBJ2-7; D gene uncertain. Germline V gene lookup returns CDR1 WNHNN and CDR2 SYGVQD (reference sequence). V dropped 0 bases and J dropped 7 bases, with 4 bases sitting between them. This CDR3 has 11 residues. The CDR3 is CASSESQEQYF. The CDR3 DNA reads TGCGCCAGCAGTGAGTCCCAGGAGCAGTACTTC.

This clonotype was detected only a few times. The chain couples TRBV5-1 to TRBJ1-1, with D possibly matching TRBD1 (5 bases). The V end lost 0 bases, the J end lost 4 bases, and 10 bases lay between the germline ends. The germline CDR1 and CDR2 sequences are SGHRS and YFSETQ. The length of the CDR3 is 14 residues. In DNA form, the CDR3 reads TGCGCCAGCAGCTTGGTGCCAGGGCCCACTGAAGCTTTCTTT. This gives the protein CASSLVPGPTEAFF. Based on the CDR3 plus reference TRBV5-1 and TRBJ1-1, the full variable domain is KAGVTQTPRYLIKTRGQQVTLSCSPISGHRSVSWYQQTPGQGLQFLFEYFSETQRNKGNFPGRFSGRQFSNSRSEMNVSTLELGDSALYLCASSLVPGPTEAFFGQGTRLTVV.

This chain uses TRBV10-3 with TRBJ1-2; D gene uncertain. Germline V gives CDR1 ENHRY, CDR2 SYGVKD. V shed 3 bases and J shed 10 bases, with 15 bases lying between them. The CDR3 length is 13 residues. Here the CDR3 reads CAISDGDPGVYTF. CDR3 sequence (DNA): TGTGCCATCAGTGATGGCGACCCCGGGGTCTACACCTTC.

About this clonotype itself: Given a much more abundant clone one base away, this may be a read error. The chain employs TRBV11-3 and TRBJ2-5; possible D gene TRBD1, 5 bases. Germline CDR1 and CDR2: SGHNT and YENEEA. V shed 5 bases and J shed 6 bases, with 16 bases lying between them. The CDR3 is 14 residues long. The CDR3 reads CASSPTVRAKTQYF. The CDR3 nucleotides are TGTGCCAGCAGCCCCACGGTCAGGGCCAAGACCCAGTACTTC.

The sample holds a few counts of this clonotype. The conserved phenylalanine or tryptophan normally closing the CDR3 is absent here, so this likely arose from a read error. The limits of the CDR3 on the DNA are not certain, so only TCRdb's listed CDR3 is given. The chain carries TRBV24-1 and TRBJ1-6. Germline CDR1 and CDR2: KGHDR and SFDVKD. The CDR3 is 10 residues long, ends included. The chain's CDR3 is CATSDFGGST.

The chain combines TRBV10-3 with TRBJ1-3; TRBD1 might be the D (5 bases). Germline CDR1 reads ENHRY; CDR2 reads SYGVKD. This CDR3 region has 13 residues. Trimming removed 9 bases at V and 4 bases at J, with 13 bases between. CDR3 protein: CAIALGEGNTIYF. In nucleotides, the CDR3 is TGTGCCATTGCCCTAGGGGAAGGAAACACCATATATTTT.

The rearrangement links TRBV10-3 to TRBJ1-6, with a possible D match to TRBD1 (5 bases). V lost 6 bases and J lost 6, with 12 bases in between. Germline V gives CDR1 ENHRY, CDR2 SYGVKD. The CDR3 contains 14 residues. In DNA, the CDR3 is TGTGCCATCAGCCGACAGCCACTTAATTCACCCCTCCACTTT. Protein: CAISRQPLNSPLHF.

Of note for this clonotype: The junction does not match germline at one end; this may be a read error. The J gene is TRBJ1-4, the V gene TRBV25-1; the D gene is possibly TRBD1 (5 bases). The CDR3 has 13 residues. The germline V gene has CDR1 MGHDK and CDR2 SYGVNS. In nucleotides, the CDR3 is TGTGCCGGCAGTGACGTCGGGGGAGAAAAACTGTTCTTT. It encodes CAGSDVGGEKLFF.

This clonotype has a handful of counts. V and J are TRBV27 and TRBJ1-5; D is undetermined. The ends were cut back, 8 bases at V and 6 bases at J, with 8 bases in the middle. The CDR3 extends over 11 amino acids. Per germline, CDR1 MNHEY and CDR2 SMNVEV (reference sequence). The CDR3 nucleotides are TGTGCCAGCGGCCCAGGTCAGCCCCAGCATTTT. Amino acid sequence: CASGPGQPQHF.

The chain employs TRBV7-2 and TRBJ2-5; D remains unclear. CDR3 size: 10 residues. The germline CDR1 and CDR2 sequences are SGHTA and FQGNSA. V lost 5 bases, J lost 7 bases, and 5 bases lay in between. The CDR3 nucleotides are TGTGCCAGCAGCCCTGGGACCCAGTACTTC. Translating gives CASSPGTQYF.

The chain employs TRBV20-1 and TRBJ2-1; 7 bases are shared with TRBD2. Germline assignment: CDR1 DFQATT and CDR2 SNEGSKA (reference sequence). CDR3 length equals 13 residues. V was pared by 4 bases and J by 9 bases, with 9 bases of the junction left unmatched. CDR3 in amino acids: CSATSGDHGEQFF. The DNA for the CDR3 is TGCAGTGCTACGAGCGGGGACCACGGTGAGCAGTTCTTC.

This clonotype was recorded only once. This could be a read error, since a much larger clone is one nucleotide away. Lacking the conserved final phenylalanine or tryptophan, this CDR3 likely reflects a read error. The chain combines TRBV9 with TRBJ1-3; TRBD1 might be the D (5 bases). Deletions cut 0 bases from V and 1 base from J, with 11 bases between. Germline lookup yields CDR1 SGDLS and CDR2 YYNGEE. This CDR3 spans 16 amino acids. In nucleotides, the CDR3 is TGTGCCAGCAGCGTAGGTTCAGGGAGGTCTGGAAACACCATATATCTT. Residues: CASSVGSGRSGNTIYL.

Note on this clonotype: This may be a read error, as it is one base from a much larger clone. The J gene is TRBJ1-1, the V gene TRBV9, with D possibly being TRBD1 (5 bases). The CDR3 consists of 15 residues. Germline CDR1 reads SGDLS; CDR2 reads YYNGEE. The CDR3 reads CASSVSPLRGTKAFF. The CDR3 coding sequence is TGTGCCAGCAGCGTATCTCCCTTGAGGGGCACTAAAGCTTTCTTT.

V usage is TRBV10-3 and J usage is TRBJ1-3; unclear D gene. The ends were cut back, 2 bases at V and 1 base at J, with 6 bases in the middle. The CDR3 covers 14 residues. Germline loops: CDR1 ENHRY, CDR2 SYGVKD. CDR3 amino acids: CAISEPDSGNTIYF. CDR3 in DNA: TGTGCCATCAGTGAGCCGGATTCTGGAAACACCATATATTTT.

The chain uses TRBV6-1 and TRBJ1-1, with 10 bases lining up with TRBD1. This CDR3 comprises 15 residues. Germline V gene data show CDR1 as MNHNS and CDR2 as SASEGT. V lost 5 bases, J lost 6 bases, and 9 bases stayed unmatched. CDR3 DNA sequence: TGTGCCAGCAGTATACGGGGACAGGGGTTGGCTGAAGCTTTCTTT. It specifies CASSIRGQGLAEAFF.

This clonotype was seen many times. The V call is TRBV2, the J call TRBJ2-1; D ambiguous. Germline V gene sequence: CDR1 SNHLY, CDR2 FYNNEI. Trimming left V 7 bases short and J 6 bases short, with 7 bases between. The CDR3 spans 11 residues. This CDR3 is CASISGNEQFF. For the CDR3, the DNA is TGTGCCAGCATTTCGGGCAATGAGCAGTTCTTC. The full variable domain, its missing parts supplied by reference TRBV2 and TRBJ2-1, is EPEVTQTPSHQVTQMGQEVILRCVPISNHLYFYWYRQILGQKVEFLVSFYNNEISEKSEIFDDQFSVERPDGSNFTLKIRSTKLEDSAMYFCASISGNEQFFGPGTRLTVL.

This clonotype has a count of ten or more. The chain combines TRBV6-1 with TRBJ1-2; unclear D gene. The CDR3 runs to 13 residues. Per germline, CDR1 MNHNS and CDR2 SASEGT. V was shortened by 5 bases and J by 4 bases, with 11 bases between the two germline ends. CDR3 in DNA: TGTGCCAGCAGTCCGGATGGATTCTATGGCTACACCTTC. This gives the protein CASSPDGFYGYTF.